This T cell receptor (beta chain) is drawn from a study of regulatory T cells in long-lasting Graves disease. The germline CDR1 and CDR2 sequences are MNHEY and SMNVEV (reference sequence). The length of the CDR3 is 14 residues. Trimming took 3 bases from V and 0 from J, leaving 5 bases between them. Time point described: newly diagnosed GD, antithyroid drugs for less than 3 months. Preparation of the TCR library used RNA extracted from PBMCs. Arm-PCR of CDR3 regions and iRepertoire HTBI primers were used to build TCR beta libraries. MiXCR was run by TCRdb on the multiplex PCR reads, yielding one entry per CDR3 protein. The sample lists approximately 230,000 distinct CDR3 sequences, around 19% seen once, with over 20% in the top ten. This clonotype was counted at least ten times.

The specimen was peripheral blood mononuclear cells (PBMCs), collected at new diagnosis, from a patient treated with antithyroid drugs. This chain joins TRBV27 and TRBJ1-4; no definite D call. The sequence came from a female donor with Graves disease. Here the CDR3 DNA reads TGTGCCAGCAGTTTGGCGGCAACTAATGAAAAACTGTTTTTT. Translation: CASSLAATNEKLFF. Full variable domain (rest looked up from reference TRBV27 and TRBJ1-4): EAQVTQNPRYLITVTGKKLTVTCSQNMNHEYMSWYRQDPGLGLRQIYYSMNVEVTDKGDVPEGYKVSRKEKRNFPLILESPSPNQTSLYFCASSLAATNEKLFFGSGTQLSVL.